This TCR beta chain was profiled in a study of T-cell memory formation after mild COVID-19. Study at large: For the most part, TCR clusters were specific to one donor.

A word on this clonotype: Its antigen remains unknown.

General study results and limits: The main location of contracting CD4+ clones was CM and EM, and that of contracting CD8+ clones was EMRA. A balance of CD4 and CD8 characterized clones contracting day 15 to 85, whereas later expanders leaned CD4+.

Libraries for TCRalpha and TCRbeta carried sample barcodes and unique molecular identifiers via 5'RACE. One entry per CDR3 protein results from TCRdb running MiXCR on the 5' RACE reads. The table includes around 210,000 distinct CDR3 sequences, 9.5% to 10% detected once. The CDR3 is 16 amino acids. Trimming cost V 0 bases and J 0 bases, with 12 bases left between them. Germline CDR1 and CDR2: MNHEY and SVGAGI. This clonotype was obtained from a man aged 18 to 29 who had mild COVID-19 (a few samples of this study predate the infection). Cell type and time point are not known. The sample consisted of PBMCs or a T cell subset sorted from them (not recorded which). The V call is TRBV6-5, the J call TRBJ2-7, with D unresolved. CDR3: CASSYSIVHPSYEQYF. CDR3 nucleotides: TGTGCCAGCAGTTACTCGATAGTACACCCCTCCTACGAGCAGTACTTC.